This T cell receptor beta chain emerged from a study of technical replicates of blood from a few donors. The V end was cut by 8 bases, the J end by 7 bases, with 12 bases between. This CDR3 region has 11 residues. Germline V gene lookup returns CDR1 SQVTM and CDR2 ANQGSEA. Sequenced by immunoSEQ multiplex PCR; TCRdb stores in-frame clones only, minus some. The sample lists around 76,000 clones, 98% occurring once. This chain joins TRBV29-1 and TRBJ2-1; weak D call: TRBD2 (5 bases). Sequences were obtained from T cells isolated from PBMCs. This clonotype was sampled from a human donor in good health. For the CDR3, the DNA is TGCAGCCCGAATTCGGGGAATGAGCAGTTCTTC. It encodes CSPNSGNEQFF.